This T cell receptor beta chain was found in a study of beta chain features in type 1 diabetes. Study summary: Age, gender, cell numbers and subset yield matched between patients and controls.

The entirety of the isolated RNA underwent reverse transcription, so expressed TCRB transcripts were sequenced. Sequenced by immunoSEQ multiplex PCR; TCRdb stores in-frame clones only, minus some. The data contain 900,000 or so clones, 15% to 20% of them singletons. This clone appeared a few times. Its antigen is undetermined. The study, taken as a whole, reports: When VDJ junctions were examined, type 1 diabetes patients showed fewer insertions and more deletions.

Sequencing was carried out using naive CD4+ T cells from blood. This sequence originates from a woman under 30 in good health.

The CDR3 sequence: CSVERTGPPYEQYF. CDR3 coding DNA: TGCAGCGTTGAAAGAACGGGTCCCCCCTACGAGCAGTACTTC. The chain couples TRBV29-1 to TRBJ2-7; D remains ambiguous. Germline loops: CDR1 SQVTM, CDR2 ANQGSEA. V was pared by 2 bases and J by 2 bases, with 13 bases between. The length of the CDR3 is 14 residues.